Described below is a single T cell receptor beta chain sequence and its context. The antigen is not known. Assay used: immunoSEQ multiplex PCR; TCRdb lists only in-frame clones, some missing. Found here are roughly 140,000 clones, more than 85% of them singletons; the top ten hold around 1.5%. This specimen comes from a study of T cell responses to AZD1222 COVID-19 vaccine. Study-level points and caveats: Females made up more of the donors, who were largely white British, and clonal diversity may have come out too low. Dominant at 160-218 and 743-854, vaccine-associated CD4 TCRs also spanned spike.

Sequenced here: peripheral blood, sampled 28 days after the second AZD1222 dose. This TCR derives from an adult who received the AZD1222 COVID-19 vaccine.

In nucleotides, the CDR3 is TGTGCCAGCAGTGAAGAAGCAGGGAAGGCCCCGAGGGGTGAAAAACTGTTTTTT. Encoded protein: CASSEEAGKAPRGEKLFF. The chain combines TRBV6-1 with TRBJ1-4, with D possibly being TRBD1 (5 bases). V was clipped by 1 base and J by 7 bases, with 22 bases between them. Germline values: CDR1 MNHNS, CDR2 SASEGT. The CDR3 extends over 18 amino acids.